What follows is one T cell receptor (beta chain) and its context. What it binds is unknown. The data are from a study of cytomegalovirus exposure and HLA in healthy donors. Researchers ran the PCR with 60 Vbeta and 13 Jbeta primers. Measured with immunoSEQ multiplex PCR; TCRdb has only the in-frame clones, and not every one. The listing records about 34,000 clones. General study points: The listing of some 170 TCR beta chains classed them as cytomegalovirus-associated.

The trim removed 3 bases at V and 5 bases at J, leaving 8 bases unmatched. In germline, CDR1 is SNHLY, CDR2 FYNNEI. The CDR3 runs to 16 residues. The chain couples TRBV2 to TRBJ2-7; TRBD2 agrees at 12 bases. The clonotype was recovered from a woman in her forties in good health and CMV-seropositive. The sample comprised PBMCs. Here the CDR3 DNA reads TGTGCCAGCAGTGATCCGACTAGCGGGAGTGCGGACGAGCAGTACTTC. Translating gives CASSDPTSGSADEQYF. Drawing the rest from reference TRBV2 and TRBJ2-7, the complete variable domain is EPEVTQTPSHQVTQMGQEVILRCVPISNHLYFYWYRQILGQKVEFLVSFYNNEISEKSEIFDDQFSVERPDGSNFTLKIRSTKLEDSAMYFCASSDPTSGSADEQYFGPGTRLTVT.